This T cell receptor beta chain was documented in a study of lymphopenia after photon versus proton radiotherapy. Study-wide results and caveats: A bigger post-nadir fall in TCR diversity correlated inversely with survival time in deceased patients. Relative stability marked proton patients; photon patients lost diversity and naive cells.

Concerning this clone itself: Its antigen is unknown.

This CDR3 has 15 residues. With 4 bases clipped from V and 4 bases from J, the junction kept 7 bases outside the gene matches. CDR1 and CDR2 from the germline V gene are SGDLS and YYNGEE. Here immunoSEQ multiplex PCR was the method, and the copy in TCRdb shows in-frame clones only, minus some. The data contain under 70,000 clones, just under 95% of them singletons. The sample here was peripheral blood, taken from a patient treated with photon-based radiotherapy. The V gene is TRBV9, the J gene TRBJ2-5; 10 nucleotides line up with TRBD2. This TCR derives from a woman aged 40 to 55 with cholangiocarcinoma. CDR3 region: CASSRASGRGETQYF. The CDR3 DNA sequence: TGTGCCAGCAGCCGGGCTAGCGGGAGAGGAGAGACCCAGTACTTC.